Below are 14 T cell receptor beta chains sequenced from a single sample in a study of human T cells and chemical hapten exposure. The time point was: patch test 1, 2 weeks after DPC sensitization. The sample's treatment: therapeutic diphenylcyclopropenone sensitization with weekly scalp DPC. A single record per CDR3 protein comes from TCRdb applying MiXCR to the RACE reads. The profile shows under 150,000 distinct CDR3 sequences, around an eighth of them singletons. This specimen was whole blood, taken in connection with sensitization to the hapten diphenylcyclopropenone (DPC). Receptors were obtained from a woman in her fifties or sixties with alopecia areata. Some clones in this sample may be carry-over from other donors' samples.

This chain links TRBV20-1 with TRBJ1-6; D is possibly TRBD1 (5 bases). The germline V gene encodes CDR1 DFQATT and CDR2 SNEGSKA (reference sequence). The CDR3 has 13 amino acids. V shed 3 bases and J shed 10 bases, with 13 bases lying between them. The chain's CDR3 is CSARLRDGSPLHF. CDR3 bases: TGCAGTGCTAGGTTGAGGGACGGGTCACCCCTCCACTTT.

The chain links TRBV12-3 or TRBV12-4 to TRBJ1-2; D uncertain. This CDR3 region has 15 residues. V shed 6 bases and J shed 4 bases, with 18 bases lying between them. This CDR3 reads CASRSKTRPLYGYTF. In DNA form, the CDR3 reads TGTGCCAGCAGATCTAAGACAAGACCGCTCTATGGCTACACCTTC.

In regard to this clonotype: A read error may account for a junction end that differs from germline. In nucleotides, the CDR3 is TGTGCCAGCAGTGACAGCTACGGGCAGTACTTC. This gives the protein CASSDSYGQYF. The rearrangement uses TRBV28 and TRBJ2-7; D is possibly TRBD1 (5 bases). CDR3 length: 11 amino acids. The V gene's germline CDR1 is MDHEN and CDR2 SYDVKM.

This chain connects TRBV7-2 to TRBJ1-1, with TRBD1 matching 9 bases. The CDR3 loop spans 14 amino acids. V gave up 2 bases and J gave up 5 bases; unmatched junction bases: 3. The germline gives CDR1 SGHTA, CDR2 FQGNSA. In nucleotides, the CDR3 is TGTGCCAGCAGCTTAAACGGACAGGGGACTGAAGCTTTCTTT. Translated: CASSLNGQGTEAFF.

The CDR3 sequence is CASRHNDRSYEQYF. Here the CDR3 DNA reads TGTGCCAGCAGACACAACGACAGAAGTTACGAGCAGTACTTC. The rearrangement uses TRBV3-1 and TRBJ2-7; D may be TRBD1 (5 bases). The CDR3 runs to 14 residues. Germline CDR1 is LGHDT and CDR2 is YNNKEL (reference sequence). V was shortened by 6 bases and J by 4 bases, with 16 bases between the two germline ends.

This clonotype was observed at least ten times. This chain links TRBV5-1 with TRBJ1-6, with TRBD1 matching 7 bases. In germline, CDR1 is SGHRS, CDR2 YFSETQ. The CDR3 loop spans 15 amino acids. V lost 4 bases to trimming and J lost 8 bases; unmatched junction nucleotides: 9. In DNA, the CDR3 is TGCGCCAGCAGCCTACGACAGGGTGGGGATTCACCCCTCCACTTT. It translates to CASSLRQGGDSPLHF.

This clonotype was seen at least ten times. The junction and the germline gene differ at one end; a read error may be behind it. CDR3 in amino acids: CASSIAGGPWETQYF. CDR3 bases: TGTGCCAGCAGCATAGCGGGAGGGCCATGGGAGACCCAGTACTTC. The genes are TRBV7-9 and TRBJ2-5, with TRBD2 identical over 11 bases. The CDR3 sequence is 15 residues long. CDR1 is SEHNR, CDR2 FQNEAQ, per germline (reference sequence).

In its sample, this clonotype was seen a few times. DNA of the CDR3: TGCGCCAGCAGCTTAACTAGCGGGACGGCAGATACGCAGTATTTT. Its translation: CASSLTSGTADTQYF. The V call is TRBV5-1, the J call TRBJ2-3; 10 nucleotides agree with TRBD2. The CDR3 covers 15 residues. The V gene end was trimmed by 2 bases and the J gene end by 4 bases; junction bases not matched to a gene: 4. Germline values: CDR1 SGHRS, CDR2 YFSETQ.

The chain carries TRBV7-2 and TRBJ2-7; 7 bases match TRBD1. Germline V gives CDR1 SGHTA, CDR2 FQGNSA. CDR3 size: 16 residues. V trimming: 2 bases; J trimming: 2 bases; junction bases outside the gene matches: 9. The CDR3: CASSLNTGEVAYEQYF. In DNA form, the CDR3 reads TGTGCCAGCAGCTTAAATACAGGGGAAGTTGCCTACGAGCAGTACTTC.

The CDR3 loop reads CASRGTFEAFF. CDR3 in DNA: TGTGCCAGCAGGGGGACGTTTGAAGCTTTCTTT. The genes are TRBV28 and TRBJ1-1, with D tentatively TRBD1 (5 bases). This CDR3 is 11 amino acids long. With 6 bases removed from V and 7 bases from J, the gap between germline ends came to 9 bases. Per germline, CDR1 MDHEN and CDR2 SYDVKM.

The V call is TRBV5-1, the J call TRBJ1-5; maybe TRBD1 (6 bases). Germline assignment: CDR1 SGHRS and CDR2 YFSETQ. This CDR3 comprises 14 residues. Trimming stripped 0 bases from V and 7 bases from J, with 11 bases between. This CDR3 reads CASSLGGPQQPQHF. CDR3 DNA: TGCGCCAGCAGCTTGGGGGGGCCCCAACAGCCCCAGCATTTT.

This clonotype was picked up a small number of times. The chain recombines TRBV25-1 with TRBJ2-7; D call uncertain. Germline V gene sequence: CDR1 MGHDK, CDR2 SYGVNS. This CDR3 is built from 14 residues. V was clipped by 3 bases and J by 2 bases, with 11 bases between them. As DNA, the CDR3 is TGTGCCAGCAGTGAGTCCGGTTTTGCCTACGAGCAGTACTTC. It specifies CASSESGFAYEQYF.

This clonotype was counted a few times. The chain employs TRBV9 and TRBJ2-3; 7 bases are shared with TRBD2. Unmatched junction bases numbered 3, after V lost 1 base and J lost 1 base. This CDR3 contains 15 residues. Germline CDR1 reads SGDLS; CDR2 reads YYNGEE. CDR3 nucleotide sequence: TGTGCCAGCAGCGTACGGAGCGGGGGCACAGATACGCAGTATTTT. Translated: CASSVRSGGTDTQYF.

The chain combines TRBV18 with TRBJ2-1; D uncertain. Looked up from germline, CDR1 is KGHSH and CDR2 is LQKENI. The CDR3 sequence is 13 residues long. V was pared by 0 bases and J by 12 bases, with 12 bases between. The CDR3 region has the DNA TGTGCCAGCTCACCACCGCTCGCGACGTGGCAGTTCTTC. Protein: CASSPPLATWQFF.